This is a list of T cell receptor beta chains from one sample in a study of cytomegalovirus exposure and HLA in healthy donors. Method: immunoSEQ multiplex PCR; TCRdb's copy keeps in-frame clones and lacks some. The sample gives about 190,000 clones, over 65% of which show up once; roughly 3.1% is in the top ten. Sequenced input: PBMCs. The receptors derive from a middle-aged man in good health and CMV-seropositive. Both conserved end residues are part of each CDR3. The D gene is left open where the match is weak. The size entry is marked missing in some rows and otherwise reads once, few, many or a size class.

DNA | CDR3 | V | D | J | size
TGTGCCAGCAGTTCAAACTCGCGGTCTGGAAACACCATATATTTT | CASSSNSRSGNTIYF | TRBV6-6 | - | TRBJ1-3 | -
TGTGCCAGCAATACCGGACAGGGTGGGGGTGGCCAGTACTTC | CASNTGQGGGGQYF | TRBV27 | TRBD1 | TRBJ2-5 | -
TGTGCCAGCAGCAGACTAGCGGGGGGGCGGGAGACCCAGTACTTC | CASSRLAGGRETQYF | TRBV6-5 | TRBD2 | TRBJ2-5 | -
TGTGCCAGCAGTATCCAACAGGACCTCACTGAAGCTTTCTTT | CASSIQQDLTEAFF | TRBV2 | - | TRBJ1-1 | -
TGTGCCGTTCGCCTCGCAGGGGACTATGGCTACACCTTC | CAVRLAGDYGYTF | TRBV2 | - | TRBJ1-2 | -
TGCAGCGCCAAGGGGGACGCTGAAGCTTTCTTT | CSAKGDAEAFF | TRBV29-1 | - | TRBJ1-1 | -
TGTGCCAGCAGCTTAGGGGGGGGGAGCACTGAAGCTTTCTTT | CASSLGGGSTEAFF | TRBV7-2 | - | TRBJ1-1 | -
TGTGCCAGTAGTATTTGGGACAGGGGGCGGGACAATGAGCAGTTCTTC | CASSIWDRGRDNEQFF | TRBV19 | TRBD1 | TRBJ2-1 | -
TGTGCCAGCTCACCACCAGGGGCAGATACGCAGTATTTT | CASSPPGADTQYF | TRBV18 | - | TRBJ2-3 | -
TGCGCCAGCAGCCAAGCCCCGTTAGGACAGGGATACACAGATACGCAGTATTTT | CASSQAPLGQGYTDTQYF | TRBV4-3 | TRBD1 | TRBJ2-3 | -
TGCGCCAGCAGCTTGGGACAGGGGTGGGACGAGCAGTACTTC | CASSLGQGWDEQYF | TRBV5-1 | TRBD1 | TRBJ2-7 | few
TGTGCCAGCAGCACAGGGATCATCACAGATACGCAGTATTTT | CASSTGIITDTQYF | TRBV7-6 | - | TRBJ2-3 | once
TGTGCCAGCAGTTATTCGGACAGGGGAAGCAATTCACCCCTCCACTTT | CASSYSDRGSNSPLHF | TRBV6-6 | TRBD1 | TRBJ1-6 | -
TGTGCCAGCAGTTTGACTCCAAGCGGGGGGGCGTCAGATACGCAGTATTTT | CASSLTPSGGASDTQYF | TRBV28 | TRBD2 | TRBJ2-3 | -
TGCAGCGTTTCATCGATTGGACTAGCGGGAGGGTACAATGAGCAGTTCTTC | CSVSSIGLAGGYNEQFF | TRBV29-1 | TRBD2 | TRBJ2-1 | -
TGTGCCAGCAGCTTCCACAGGGGGTCTGGGGCCAACGTCCTGACTTTC | CASSFHRGSGANVLTF | TRBV5-8 | TRBD1 | TRBJ2-6 | once
TGTGCCAGCAGTCCCCGGGACAGGGACAACCCGTCTTTCGACTTC | CASSPRDRDNPSFDF | TRBV6-1 | TRBD1 | TRBJ2-7 | -
TGTGCCAGCGCACGAAGGGCCAGGGGTAATAGAGAGACCCAGTACTTC | CASARRARGNRETQYF | TRBV25-1 | - | TRBJ2-5 | few
TGTGCCAGCAACCCCCCCCAGGGGGGTAGTACTGAAGCTTTCTTT | CASNPPQGGSTEAFF | TRBV7-9 | TRBD1 | TRBJ1-1 | once
TGTGCCAGCAGTCCGTTAGGGGCCCTAAACACCGGGGAGCTGTTTTTT | CASSPLGALNTGELFF | TRBV5-4 | - | TRBJ2-2 | -
TGTGCCAGCAGCTTACAAGCGTGGGAGCAGTACTTC | CASSLQAWEQYF | TRBV6-6 | - | TRBJ2-5 | -
TGTGCCAGCAGCCTCGGGCGACAGGCCCCCTGGAAGTACTTC | CASSLGRQAPWKYF | TRBV13 | - | TRBJ2-7 | few
TGCAGTGCTCAACTAATTGAAGCTTTCTTT | CSAQLIEAFF | TRBV20-1 | - | TRBJ1-1 | once
TGTGCCACCAGACAGGGTACAGGCCGGATCTACAATGAGCAGTTCTTC | CATRQGTGRIYNEQFF | TRBV15 | - | TRBJ2-1 | few
TGTGCCAGCAGTCCCCGGACTAGCGGGGGTGATGAGCAGTTCTTC | CASSPRTSGGDEQFF | TRBV6-4 | TRBD2 | TRBJ2-1 | -
TGTGCCAGCAGCTACAGCTCAGATTATAATTCACCCCTCCACTTT | CASSYSSDYNSPLHF | TRBV7-9 | - | TRBJ1-6 | -
TGCGCCAGCAGCTTGGGGCGGGACAGAACTACCTACGAGCAGTACTTC | CASSLGRDRTTYEQYF | TRBV5-1 | - | TRBJ2-7 | -
TGTGCCAGCAGCCCAGGGTTAGATACGCAGTATTTT | CASSPGLDTQYF | TRBV6-5 | - | TRBJ2-3 | -
TGCGCCAGCAGCCAAGGAAGCTATAGCGGGAGGGCCGGCGGGGAGCTGTTTTTT | CASSQGSYSGRAGGELFF | TRBV4-1 | TRBD2 | TRBJ2-2 | -
TGTGCCAGTAGTATCCCAGGGCGGACCTCGGGCTACACCTTC | CASSIPGRTSGYTF | TRBV19 | - | TRBJ1-2 | -
TGTGCCAGCAGTTACTCGAGGGGGGGTGGGTACGAGCAGTACTTC | CASSYSRGGGYEQYF | TRBV6-5 | - | TRBJ2-7 | -
TGTGCCAGCTCACAACTTTTTCCGGGACAGGACTTTGAGGGTGACTACACCTTC | CASSQLFPGQDFEGDYTF | TRBV18 | TRBD1 | TRBJ1-2 | -
TGTGCCAGCAGAATCGGACTAGCGACCGCCTACGAGCAGTACTTC | CASRIGLATAYEQYF | TRBV11-1 | TRBD2 | TRBJ2-7 | -
TGTGCCAGCAGTGAACGCCCAGGTGGCTACACCTTC | CASSERPGGYTF | TRBV6-1 | - | TRBJ1-2 | -
TGTGCCAGCTCGTTAACTCAGGGGGACACCGGGGAGCTGTTTTTT | CASSLTQGDTGELFF | TRBV18 | TRBD1 | TRBJ2-2 | -
TGTGCCAGCAGCCCATCAGGACAGCGCGGTGGGAACACTGAAGCTTTCTTT | CASSPSGQRGGNTEAFF | TRBV21-1 | - | TRBJ1-1 | -
TGTGCCATTACCCCGCAGGACATGTATGGCTACACCTTC | CAITPQDMYGYTF | TRBV7-9 | - | TRBJ1-2 | -
TGTGCCAGCAGTTGGGCCTCTGGGGGGACTGAAGCTTTCTTT | CASSWASGGTEAFF | TRBV6-1 | - | TRBJ1-1 | -
TGTGCCAGCAGCTTATCTAGCGGGGGAATGACCCAGTACTTC | CASSLSSGGMTQYF | TRBV7-9 | TRBD2 | TRBJ2-5 | -
TGTGCCAGCAGTTACAGGGACAAGAGTTACCAAGAGACCCAGTACTTC | CASSYRDKSYQETQYF | TRBV6-6 | - | TRBJ2-5 | -
TGTGCCAGCAGTTTAGGCCCAACAGGGATCTACGAGCAGTACTTC | CASSLGPTGIYEQYF | TRBV27 | - | TRBJ2-7 | -
TGTGCCAGCAGCCTGGACAGGGTTAATTCACCCCTCCACTTT | CASSLDRVNSPLHF | TRBV5-4 | TRBD1 | TRBJ1-6 | -
TGCAGCGTTGTAGGCAGGGGCGATGGCGAGCAGTACTTC | CSVVGRGDGEQYF | TRBV29-1 | - | TRBJ2-7 | -
TGTGCCAGCAGCTTAGGGGTAGGCGGGGAGCAAGAGACCCAGTACTTC | CASSLGVGGEQETQYF | TRBV7-2 | - | TRBJ2-5 | -
TGTGCCAGTAGTATAGATCTCTCTTCCTACAATGAGCAGTTCTTC | CASSIDLSSYNEQFF | TRBV19 | - | TRBJ2-1 | -
TGTGCCAGCAGCCAAGGGGATGGCTACACCTTC | CASSQGDGYTF | TRBV7-3 | - | TRBJ1-2 | few
TGTGCCAGCGGAACCGGGACAGGGGGAGGCACTGAAGCTTTCTTT | CASGTGTGGGTEAFF | TRBV18 | TRBD1 | TRBJ1-1 | -
TGTGCCAGCAGCCGGGACAGCTCTGGGGCCAACGTCCTGACTTTC | CASSRDSSGANVLTF | TRBV7-3 | TRBD1 | TRBJ2-6 | -
TGCAGCGTTGAGGAGGAGGCGCAGTATTTT | CSVEEEAQYF | TRBV29-1 | - | TRBJ2-3 | -
TGTGCCAGCAGTGTTAGCAAAGAGACCCAGTACTTC | CASSVSKETQYF | TRBV2 | - | TRBJ2-5 | -
TGCAGCGCAGGGACAGGGGGTAATATAGACTACACCTTC | CSAGTGGNIDYTF | TRBV29-1 | TRBD1 | TRBJ1-2 | -
TGTGCCAGCAGCCAAGGACTGATTAATGAAAAACTGTTTTTT | CASSQGLINEKLFF | TRBV7-2 | - | TRBJ1-4 | -
TGTGCCAGCAGCTTTACAGGGCGGGAGACCCAGTACTTC | CASSFTGRETQYF | TRBV7-6 | - | TRBJ2-5 | -
TGTGCCCTCATGGGAGGGGGATGTCGGGAGACCCAGTACTTC | CALMGGGCRETQYF | TRBV6-4 | - | TRBJ2-5 | -
TGTGCCAGCAGCCCACAGGGGTGGGACGAGACCCAGTACTTC | CASSPQGWDETQYF | TRBV7-2 | TRBD1 | TRBJ2-5 | -